These 20 T cell receptor beta chains were sequenced from one sample in a study of blood T cell repertoires in COVID-19. This table comes from immunoSEQ multiplex PCR, and its TCRdb copy is limited to in-frame clones, with some not included. The sample has approximately 92,000 clones, 80% to 85% seen once. Sequencing input: peripheral blood. The source is a man aged 55 to 69 with acute or convalescent COVID-19.

The rearrangement joins TRBV5-4 to TRBJ2-5, with no clear D. Germline CDR1 reads SGHNT; CDR2 reads YYREEE (reference sequence). V was cut by 1 base and J by 5 bases, with 9 bases left in between. The CDR3 has 13 residues. CDR3 nucleotide sequence: TGTGCCAGCAGCTTGCCCTCTCCGGAGACCCAGTACTTC. It translates to CASSLPSPETQYF.

The rearrangement joins TRBV3-1 (or the pseudogene TRBV3-2) to TRBJ1-1, with a weak D call TRBD1 (5 bases). Trimming cost V 5 bases and J 2 bases, with 9 bases left between them. This CDR3 has 13 amino acids. CDR1 is LGHDT, CDR2 YNNKEL, per germline (reference sequence). The CDR3 region has the DNA TGTGCCAGCAGCTCGACAGATAACACTGAAGCTTTCTTT. It translates to CASSSTDNTEAFF.

This clone has a handful of counts. J is TRBJ2-3 and V is TRBV21-1; the DNA was not compared with TRBD2, the D call given in the table. TRBV21-1 is classified as a pseudogene. This CDR3 is built from 17 residues. CDR3 sequence reads: CASSKQASETRTDTQYF. The DNA of the CDR3 is TGTGCCAGCAGCAAACAGGCTAGCGAGACACGCACAGATACGCAGTATTTT.

The chain has TRBV28 and TRBJ2-2; tentatively, D is TRBD1 (6 bases). Trimming cost V 7 bases and J 0 bases, with 15 bases left between them. Germline CDR1 is MDHEN and CDR2 is SYDVKM. The CDR3 length is 16 residues. Here the CDR3 reads CASIEGGTANTGELFF. The CDR3 DNA sequence: TGTGCCAGCATCGAAGGGGGTACAGCGAACACCGGGGAGCTGTTTTTT.

The gene calls are TRBV7-2 and TRBJ2-7; D remains unclear. The V end lost 5 bases, the J end lost 2 bases, and 10 bases lay between the germline ends. CDR1 and CDR2 from the germline V gene are SGHTA and FQGNSA. This CDR3 has 13 amino acids. The CDR3, as DNA: TGTGCCAGCAGCGACACCATCGCCTACGAGCAGTACTTC. Amino acid sequence: CASSDTIAYEQYF.

The V gene is TRBV6-2 or TRBV6-3, the J gene TRBJ2-3, with 7 bases matching TRBD2. The germline V gene encodes CDR1 MNHEY and CDR2 SVGEGT. V shed 0 bases and J 4 bases; nucleotides not matched to a gene: 7. The CDR3 consists of 16 residues. The CDR3 DNA is TGTGCCAGCAGTTACTCGAAGGTGGGAGGGCCAGATACGCAGTATTTT. Translating gives CASSYSKVGGPDTQYF.

The chain carries TRBV28 and TRBJ1-4; 7 bases agree with TRBD1. Per the germline V gene, CDR1 is MDHEN and CDR2 is SYDVKM. Trimming cost V 6 bases and J 7 bases; bases outside gene matches: 8. The CDR3 loop spans 14 amino acids. The CDR3 DNA follows: TGTGCCAGCAGCACCGGGACAGTTCTTGAAAAACTGTTTTTT. It is translated as CASSTGTVLEKLFF.

The chain is built from TRBV29-1 and TRBJ2-1; possibly TRBD1 for D (6 bases). V shed 4 bases and J shed 10 bases, with 11 bases lying between them. The CDR3 sequence is 11 residues long. Germline V lookup: CDR1 SQVTM, CDR2 ANQGSEA. CDR3 sequence (DNA): TGCAGCGTTGTCACAGGGAACGAGCAGTTCTTC. It translates to CSVVTGNEQFF.

This clone showed up just once. This chain uses TRBV3-1 (or the pseudogene TRBV3-2) with TRBJ1-2; perhaps TRBD1 as D (5 bases). Germline V lookup: CDR1 LGHDT, CDR2 YNNKEL (reference sequence). The CDR3 is 13 amino acids. V shed 1 base and J shed 10 bases, with 13 bases lying between them. The CDR3, as DNA: TGTGCCAGCAGCCAAGCGGATGCAGGGTACTACACCTTC. It encodes CASSQADAGYYTF.

The rearrangement joins TRBV3-1 (or the pseudogene TRBV3-2) to TRBJ2-2, with TRBD1 matching over 9 bases. There are 16 residues in the CDR3. Per germline, CDR1 LGHDT and CDR2 YNNKEL (reference sequence). V was clipped by 4 bases and J by 4 bases; unmatched bases: 7. CDR3 in amino acids: CASSLGQGKATGELFF. For the CDR3, the DNA is TGTGCCAGCAGCCTTGGACAGGGGAAGGCCACCGGGGAGCTGTTTTTT.

For the CDR3, the DNA is TGCGCCAGCAGTGTGAACCTGGACAGGGGGACTGAAGCTTTCTTT. It translates to CASSVNLDRGTEAFF. The genes are TRBV10-1 and TRBJ1-1; 10 positions match TRBD1. The germline V gene encodes CDR1 WNHNN and CDR2 SYGVQD (reference sequence). This CDR3 spans 15 amino acids. Trimming at V came to 4 bases and at J to 5 bases, leaving 7 bases not matched to a gene.

The chain uses TRBV5-1 and TRBJ2-7, with TRBD1 matching over 8 bases. The germline V gene has CDR1 SGHRS and CDR2 YFSETQ. V gave up 2 bases and J gave up 2 bases; unmatched junction bases: 6. The CDR3 spans 15 residues. CDR3 amino acids: CASSLRGQGAYEQYF. In nucleotides, the CDR3 is TGCGCCAGCAGCTTACGAGGACAGGGAGCCTACGAGCAGTACTTC.

CDR3 sequence reads: CASSWGDYGYTF. In DNA, the CDR3 is TGTGCCAGCAGTTGGGGGGACTATGGCTACACCTTC. The V gene is TRBV12-3 or TRBV12-4, the J gene TRBJ1-2, with D maybe TRBD1 (5 bases). V lost 4 bases to trimming and J lost 3 bases, with 6 bases between them. There are 12 residues in the CDR3.

This clone qualifies as medium-sized. The chain joins TRBV6-5 to TRBJ1-1; tentative D call: TRBD1 (5 bases). The V gene's germline CDR1 is MNHEY and CDR2 SVGAGI. The CDR3 has 15 residues. V lost 2 bases to trimming and J lost 0 bases, with 10 bases between them. This chain's CDR3 is CASSYGAGMNTEAFF. In nucleotides, the CDR3 is TGTGCCAGCAGTTACGGAGCAGGGATGAACACTGAAGCTTTCTTT.

V gene TRBV10-3 combines with J gene TRBJ2-1; TRBD1 matches 9 bases. V was clipped by 9 bases and J by 7 bases; unmatched bases: 4. The CDR3 spans 12 residues. The germline CDR1 and CDR2 sequences are ENHRY and SYGVKD. The CDR3 DNA is TGTGCCATTAGGGACAGGGCGAATGAGCAGTTCTTC. Protein product: CAIRDRANEQFF.

The chain employs TRBV7-9 and TRBJ1-2, with D perhaps TRBD1 (6 bases). V gave up 1 base and J gave up 4 bases, with 10 bases separating them. Germline V CDR1 and CDR2: SEHNR, FQNEAQ (reference sequence). There are 14 residues in the CDR3. CDR3 region: CASSLETGSYGYTF. The CDR3 DNA is TGTGCCAGCAGCTTAGAGACAGGATCCTATGGCTACACCTTC.

The chain links TRBV18 to TRBJ2-7; possible D gene TRBD1, 6 bases. V was cut by 6 bases and J by 5 bases, with 14 bases left in between. This CDR3 spans 13 amino acids. The germline CDR1 and CDR2 sequences are KGHSH and LQKENI. The CDR3 loop reads CASSQQGVHEQYV. The CDR3 DNA reads TGTGCCAGCTCTCAACAGGGAGTCCACGAGCAGTACGTC.

In this sample, this clone turned up a few times. The chain is built from TRBV30 and TRBJ2-7; possible D gene TRBD1, 5 bases. Germline assignment: CDR1 GTSNPN and CDR2 SVGIG (reference sequence). Trimming cost V 2 bases and J 1 base, with 12 bases left between them. CDR3 length equals 14 residues. CDR3 sequence: CAWSTQTVSYEQYF. CDR3 in DNA: TGTGCCTGGAGTACCCAGACAGTATCCTACGAGCAGTACTTC.

The gene calls are TRBV5-6 and TRBJ2-1; D unresolved. In germline, CDR1 is SGHDT, CDR2 YYEEEE. The V end lost 1 base, the J end lost 6 bases, and 11 bases lay between the germline ends. This CDR3 comprises 14 residues. CDR3 loop: CASSLSPSGNEQFF. In DNA form, the CDR3 reads TGTGCCAGCAGCTTGAGTCCCAGTGGCAATGAGCAGTTCTTC. Full variable domain (missing parts from reference TRBV5-6 and TRBJ2-1): DAGVTQSPTHLIKTRGQQVTLRCSPKSGHDTVSWYQQALGQGPQFIFQYYEEEERQRGNFPDRFSGHQFPNYSSELNVNALLLGDSALYLCASSLSPSGNEQFFGPGTRLTVL.

The chain joins TRBV6-2 or TRBV6-3 to TRBJ2-1; D is undetermined. The CDR3 is made up of 15 amino acids. Looked up from germline, CDR1 is MNHEY and CDR2 is SVGEGT. V lost 4 bases and J lost 4, with 14 bases in between. The CDR3 loop reads CASSSAGYFYNEQFF. The CDR3 DNA sequence: TGTGCCAGCAGTTCGGCAGGTTATTTTTACAATGAGCAGTTCTTC.